These 9 T cell receptor beta chains were sequenced from one sample in a study of CD8 T cells in ankylosing spondylitis. TCRdb analysed the 5' RACE reads with MiXCR anew, one entry per CDR3 protein. The data contain 100,000 or so distinct CDR3 sequences, about 25% of them singletons. The sequencing sample was made of synovial fluid, either unsorted or a sorted T cell fraction (not recorded which). The receptor source for this set is a male donor with ankylosing spondylitis.

The chain is built from TRBV3-1 and TRBJ1-1; D is unresolved. This CDR3 region has 14 residues. Trimming took 4 bases from V and 3 from J, leaving 12 bases between them. CDR1 is LGHDT and CDR2 is YNNKEL in the germline V gene (reference sequence). The CDR3 region is CASSPEVQDTEAFF. Written as DNA, the CDR3 is TGTGCCAGCAGCCCGGAGGTGCAGGACACTGAAGCTTTCTTT.

This clonotype was counted a few times. V is TRBV6-1 and J is TRBJ2-7; 12 bases are shared with TRBD2. Per germline, CDR1 MNHNS and CDR2 SASEGT. CDR3 length: 15 residues. Losses at the gene ends were 6 bases for V and 1 base for J; bases not matched to a gene: 4. Here the CDR3 DNA reads TGTGCCAGCAGCTCCGGGACTAGCGGGTCCTACGAGCAGTACTTC. Translating gives CASSSGTSGSYEQYF.

In this sample, this clonotype turned up a few times. This chain joins TRBV12-3 or TRBV12-4 and TRBJ1-6; a possible D gene is TRBD1 (6 bases). V was shortened by 5 bases and J by 8 bases, with 7 bases between the two germline ends. There are 12 residues in the CDR3. The CDR3 nucleotides read TGTGCCAGCAGTGAGGGGGATTCACCCCTCCACTTT. As protein: CASSEGDSPLHF.

This rearrangement joins TRBV5-5 to TRBJ1-1, with D perhaps matching TRBD1 (5 bases). Germline CDR1 and CDR2: SGHKS and YYEKEE (reference sequence). V gave up 0 bases and J gave up 10 bases, with 16 bases separating them. CDR3 length: 14 amino acids. DNA for the CDR3: TGTGCCAGCAGCTTGGTTTTAGGGCCAGGGCCAGCTTTCTTT. As protein: CASSLVLGPGPAFF.

The chain recombines TRBV3-1 with TRBJ2-7; D might be TRBD2 (6 bases). The CDR3 loop spans 14 amino acids. In germline, CDR1 is LGHDT, CDR2 YNNKEL (reference sequence). Deletions cut 4 bases from V and 3 bases from J, with 13 bases between. CDR3 DNA: TGTGCCAGCAGCCCGGGACTCCTAGGCTACGAGCAGTACGTC. This translates into CASSPGLLGYEQYV.

The chain couples TRBV12-3 or TRBV12-4 to TRBJ1-2; perhaps TRBD1 as D (5 bases). Trimming took 8 bases from V and 2 from J, leaving 12 bases between them. This CDR3 spans 13 amino acids. CDR3 sequence (DNA): TGTGCCAGCCGCTCAGAGGGGAACTATGGCTACACCTTC. Amino acids: CASRSEGNYGYTF.

The chain joins TRBV3-1 to TRBJ1-1; the D gene is possibly TRBD1 (5 bases). Trimming removed 6 bases from V and 11 bases from J, with 22 bases in between. The CDR3 is 14 residues long. Germline loops: CDR1 LGHDT, CDR2 YNNKEL (reference sequence). The CDR3 DNA is TGTGCCAGCAGTGCTTACCAGGGTACTGCAGCGGCTTTCTTT. This sequence encodes CASSAYQGTAAAFF.

On this clonotype itself: Being one base from a much bigger clone, this may be a read error. V gene TRBV4-2 combines with J gene TRBJ2-1; 8 bases fit TRBD2. The CDR3 contains 17 residues. J was trimmed by 8 bases and V by 5 bases; bases with no gene match: 17. Looked up from germline, CDR1 is LGHNA and CDR2 is YNFKEQ. The CDR3 protein is CASSFPSGLVGADEQFF. DNA for the CDR3: TGTGCCAGCAGCTTCCCCTCGGGACTAGTGGGAGCAGATGAGCAGTTCTTC.

This chain connects TRBV11-3 to TRBJ2-3; D remains ambiguous. CDR1 and CDR2 from the germline V gene are SGHNT and YENEEA. V lost 0 bases, J lost 3 bases, and 7 bases lay in between. This CDR3 spans 14 amino acids. CDR3 DNA sequence: TGTGCCAGCAGCTTAGATCCCGTGACAGATACGCAGTATTTT. Its translation is CASSLDPVTDTQYF.